This TCR beta chain was observed in a study of blood T cell repertoires in COVID-19 (dated by TCRdb to the early 2020s). For context, the study as a whole: The collaborator samples originated in the United States, Italy and Spain and spanned the acute and convalescent phases of COVID-19. The prospective study material was composed of cDNA or gDNA derived from T cells, B-cell-depleted T cells, or PBMCs. Deeply sampled blood TCRbeta repertoires from subjects exposed to, actively infected with, or recovered from COVID-19 were included in the dataset. A freely available public database, intended as a resource for researchers studying the immune response to SARS-CoV-2, is where the repertoires were released. Samples were obtained from the ongoing ImmuneRACE study (first 160 participants) and from approximately 1,200 subjects provided by 6 global collaborators. A de-identified subject ID, COVID-19 status, age in years and sex were almost always included in the sample metadata. Where available, HLA class I and class II types were obtained from metadata supplied by the sample provider rather than from assay-based typing.

TCRbeta CDR3 regions were amplified from genomic DNA by means of the immunoSEQ Assay, a bias-controlled multiplex PCR. Concerning the study's data processing: The number of nucleated cells in each sample was estimated from the amplification of reference gene primers within the assay. To quantify the absolute abundance of each unique TCRbeta CDR3 rearrangement, sequence reads were collapsed and filtered. Productive Simpson clonality was computed per sample as the square root of Simpson's diversity index over productive rearrangements. TCRdb carries this immuneACCESS record with in-frame sequences only. Its versions omit some clonotypes, under half of them owing to an unresolved V gene in the studies checked, with the rest unexplained. Clonal size and the V and J genes are those of that table, whereas D and trimming came from the DNA. The sample has about 270,000 clones on record, around 88% of them singletons. Of the sample, about 1.2% is held by the ten largest clones.

Participants in the prospective study were aged about 18 to 95 years, lived in approximately 26 United States geographic areas, and enrolled through a virtual design. To assign participants to cohorts, the prospective study relied on clinical history that participants themselves reported in a screening survey and a study questionnaire. Each participant in the prospective study had whole blood, serum and a nasopharyngeal or oropharyngeal swab collected by mobile phlebotomists. Participants in the prospective study had the option to provide additional blood draws and questionnaires over an approximately two-month period. Before DNA extraction, blood samples from the prospective study were shipped at room temperature or frozen. The full study reports these points: How much clinical and demographic metadata was included differed by source and by participant, and the metadata was provided uncurated.

Regarding this clone: Its antigen specificity is not known. Within one base of it there is no much larger clone, and no base qualities were kept.

This sequence was found in a woman in her forties with acute COVID-19. Input material: PBMCs or T cells enriched from blood (not recorded which).

The nucleotide sequence is given as TGTGCCAGCAGTTCAATCCCCTCGGCCCTCCACTTT. This codes for CASSSIPSALHF. Recombination joined TRBV6-5 with TRBJ1-6, with the D gene call left open. V and J are truncated by 4 bases and 14 bases respectively, leaving an intervening sequence of 12 bases. The CDR3 goes from the cysteine to the phenylalanine over 12 residues. Of the read, only the CDR3 DNA is kept; its 36 bases are in frame from base 1. Looking up the germline V gene yields CDR1 MNHEY and CDR2 SVGAGI.